The clone carrying this T cell receptor (beta chain) was recorded at least ten times. Its antigen remains unknown. The time point: newly diagnosed GD, antithyroid drugs for less than 3 months. The TCR library was made from RNA extracted from PBMCs. In building TCR beta libraries, iRepertoire HTBI primers were used together with Arm-PCR of CDR3 regions. One entry per CDR3 protein results from TCRdb running MiXCR on the multiplex PCR reads. The sample has about 440,000 distinct CDR3 sequences, approximately 15% seen once. Germline V gene data show CDR1 as MDHEN and CDR2 as SYDVKM. With V trimmed by 4 bases and J by 4 bases, 3 bases remained unmatched. The CDR3 sequence is 13 residues long. This entry belongs to a study of regulatory T cells in long-lasting Graves disease. Study-level findings and limits: Samples came from peripheral blood alone, without thyroid tissue. Persistent patients shared more public clonotypes (around 2,500) than newly diagnosed patients (roughly 960).

Separately, the same data were catalogued under a study of T cells in Graves' hyperthyroidism and ophthalmopathy. That work contributes: In the first-round RT-PCR of the TCR CDR3, the HTBI primer set was used. Ophthalmopathy prediction by the model preceded onset by a median roughly 6 months.

The input for sequencing was peripheral blood mononuclear cells (PBMCs), taken at new diagnosis, from a patient treated with antithyroid drugs. V usage is TRBV28 and J usage is TRBJ2-7, with TRBD2 matching over 8 bases. The source is a woman aged 25 to 39 with Graves disease. For the CDR3, the DNA is TGTGCCAGCAGTTGGGGGACTAGTTACGAGCAGTACTTC. Residues: CASSWGTSYEQYF.